A selection of T cell receptor beta chains follows, all from one sample in a study of regulatory T cells in long-lasting Graves disease. TCRdb used MiXCR to reprocess the multiplex PCR reads, holding one entry per CDR3 protein. Among about 530,000 distinct CDR3 sequences listed, around 16% were seen once. This sample was shared with a second study, whose subject was T cells in Graves' hyperthyroidism and ophthalmopathy.

The sample was peripheral blood mononuclear cells (PBMCs), taken at new diagnosis, from a patient treated with antithyroid drugs. Every receptor here comes from a middle-aged woman with Graves disease. Both conserved end residues are part of each CDR3. The D gene is left open where the match is weak. Clone size, where shown, is once, few, many, or a class for clones that have expanded.

NA | TRBJ1-6 | TRBV20-1 | few | CSASRALDKNNSPLHF | TGCAGTGCCAGTCGCGCCCTGGACAAAAATAATTCACCCCTCCACTTT
TRBD2 | TRBJ2-3 | TRBV11-2 | many | CASSGLAGASTDTQYF | TGTGCCAGCAGCGGACTAGCGGGGGCTAGCACAGATACGCAGTATTTT
NA | TRBJ1-2 | TRBV18 | NA | CASSPFSGTSNYGYTF | TGTGCCAGCTCACCCTTTTCCGGGACATCCAACTATGGCTACACCTTC
NA | TRBJ1-1 | TRBV9 | NA | CASSGPDSLNTEAFF | TGTGCCAGCAGCGGGCCTGACAGCCTGAACACTGAAGCTTTCTTT
TRBD2 | TRBJ2-2 | TRBV4-1 | many | CASSGLAVNTGELFF | TGCGCCAGCAGTGGACTAGCGGTGAACACCGGGGAGCTGTTTTTT
NA | TRBJ2-2 | TRBV12-3/TRBV12-4 | few | CASSLKFAGELFF | TGTGCCAGCAGTTTAAAGTTTGCCGGGGAGCTGTTTTTT
NA | TRBJ1-1 | TRBV7-3 | few | CASSGSTTVEAFF | TGTGCCAGCAGCGGATCGACGACAGTGGAAGCTTTCTTT
TRBD1 | TRBJ1-5 | TRBV15 | NA | CATSKTGDTNQPQHF | TGTGCCACCAGCAAGACAGGGGACACCAATCAGCCCCAGCATTTT
TRBD2 | TRBJ2-2 | TRBV19 | few | CASRKRGKNTGELFF | TGTGCCAGTCGGAAGCGGGGGAAAAACACCGGGGAGCTGTTTTTT
TRBD1 | TRBJ1-2 | TRBV6-2/TRBV6-3 | few | CASSYVGTDGYTF | TGTGCCAGCAGTTACGTCGGGACAGATGGCTACACCTTC
TRBD2 | TRBJ2-3 | TRBV7-9 | NA | CASRLGSGGTNTDTQYF | TGTGCCAGCAGGCTAGGCTCGGGGGGGACAAACACAGATACGCAGTATTTT
TRBD2 | TRBJ2-1 | TRBV7-9 | many | CASAASGGFNEQFF | TGTGCCAGCGCTGCTAGCGGGGGGTTCAATGAGCAGTTCTTC
TRBD1 | TRBJ2-1 | TRBV4-1 | few | CASSQESQRGHEQFF | TGCGCCAGCAGCCAAGAGTCACAGAGGGGGCATGAGCAGTTCTTC
NA | TRBJ2-3 | TRBV28 | NA | CASSLRAASAYTDTQYF | TGTGCCAGCAGTTTGCGGGCTGCGAGCGCCTACACAGATACGCAGTATTTT
NA | TRBJ2-7 | TRBV5-1 | many | CASSSVGGRLGDEQYF | TGCGCCAGCAGCTCGGTAGGTGGACGTTTGGGTGACGAGCAGTACTTC
NA | TRBJ1-5 | TRBV2 | many | CASSVRDTENQPQHF | TGTGCCAGCAGTGTCCGGGACACCGAAAATCAGCCCCAGCATTTT
NA | TRBJ1-4 | TRBV9 | many | CASSPGADEKLFF | TGTGCCAGTAGTCCGGGGGCGGACGAAAAACTGTTTTTT
NA | TRBJ1-1 | TRBV5-1 | NA | CASSPPGGGVTEAFF | TGCGCCAGCAGCCCCCCGGGGGGGGGCGTCACTGAAGCTTTCTTT
TRBD1 | TRBJ1-6 | TRBV7-2 | few | CASSTADREWVPLHF | TGTGCCAGCAGCACGGCCGACAGGGAGTGGGTACCCCTCCACTTT
TRBD1 | TRBJ1-6 | TRBV2 | many | CASSDGQGNSPLHF | TGTGCCAGCAGCGATGGACAGGGAAATTCACCCCTCCACTTT
NA | TRBJ2-1 | TRBV12-3/TRBV12-4 | many | CASSLDFLGEQFF | TGTGCCAGCAGTTTGGACTTCCTCGGCGAGCAGTTCTTC
NA | TRBJ2-2 | TRBV11-2 | NA | CASSPWGGRAGELFF | TGTGCCAGCAGCCCCTGGGGCGGTCGAGCCGGGGAGCTGTTTTTT
NA | TRBJ2-4 | TRBV28 | many | CASSWAGRDIQYF | TGTGCCAGCAGTTGGGCAGGGCGAGACATTCAGTACTTC
NA | TRBJ2-1 | TRBV18 | few | CASGGGTGNEQFF | TGTGCCAGCGGAGGGGGAACGGGCAATGAGCAGTTCTTC
NA | TRBJ1-1 | TRBV6-1 | many | CAIPSLNTEAFF | TGTGCCATCCCCAGCCTGAACACTGAAGCTTTCTTT
NA | TRBJ1-1 | TRBV28 | many | CASISGHNNTEAFF | TGTGCCAGCATCTCGGGGCATAACAACACTGAAGCTTTCTTT
NA | TRBJ2-6 | TRBV7-9 | few | CATQTGDKSSGANVLTF | TGTGCCACCCAAACCGGGGACAAGAGCTCTGGGGCCAACGTCCTGACTTTC
NA | TRBJ1-1 | TRBV6-2/TRBV6-3 | many | CASSYESEAFF | TGTGCCAGCAGTTACGAATCTGAAGCTTTCTTT
NA | TRBJ2-3 | TRBV20-1 | few | CSAPEWRDPVLDTQYF | TGCAGTGCTCCAGAGTGGAGGGACCCCGTTTTAGATACGCAGTATTTT
NA | TRBJ2-2 | TRBV10-3 | few | CAISQAGELFF | TGTGCCATCAGTCAAGCCGGGGAGCTGTTTTTT
NA | TRBJ2-2 | TRBV20-1 | many | CSASETAPGTGELFF | TGCAGTGCTTCAGAGACAGCCCCCGGAACCGGGGAGCTGTTTTTT
NA | TRBJ1-5 | TRBV2 | many | CASSVGKGQPQHF | TGTGCCAGCAGTGTTGGTAAGGGTCAGCCCCAGCATTTT
TRBD2 | TRBJ2-7 | TRBV20-1 | NA | CSATLLGGGSYEQYF | TGCAGTGCTACCCTCCTGGGGGGGGGCTCCTACGAGCAGTACTTC
NA | TRBJ2-7 | TRBV3-1 | NA | CASSQYSRSYEQYF | TGTGCCAGCAGCCAATACAGCCGCTCCTACGAGCAGTACTTC
NA | TRBJ1-1 | TRBV19 | many | CASKYTTNTEAFF | TGTGCCAGTAAGTATACGACGAACACTGAAGCTTTCTTT
NA | TRBJ1-3 | TRBV9 | NA | CASSVIGGNTIYF | TGTGCCAGCAGCGTAATCGGAGGAAACACCATATATTTT
TRBD2 | TRBJ2-5 | TRBV7-8 | many | CASSLELAETQYF | TGTGCCAGCAGCTTAGAACTAGCGGAGACCCAGTACTTC
NA | TRBJ1-2 | TRBV27 | many | CASSPQVPAITAIYGYTF | TGTGCCAGCAGTCCCCAGGTGCCTGCAATCACAGCGATATATGGCTACACCTTC
NA | TRBJ2-5 | TRBV5-1 | few | CASSLFLGAPQETQYF | TGCGCCAGCAGCTTGTTTCTAGGGGCACCGCAAGAGACCCAGTACTTC
NA | TRBJ2-2 | TRBV12-3/TRBV12-4 | few | CASSSVRPDTGELFF | TGTGCCAGCAGTTCAGTCCGGCCCGACACCGGGGAGCTGTTTTTT
TRBD1 | TRBJ1-1 | TRBV24-1 | many | CATSDYRGYEAFF | TGTGCCACCAGTGATTACAGGGGCTATGAAGCTTTCTTT
TRBD1 | TRBJ1-1 | TRBV6-1 | NA | CASSPLEGAYDTEAFF | TGTGCCAGCAGTCCGCTGGAGGGGGCGTACGACACTGAAGCTTTCTTT
NA | TRBJ1-6 | TRBV19 | NA | CASSPGQWINSPLHF | TGTGCCAGTAGCCCTGGCCAATGGATAAATTCACCCCTCCACTTT
TRBD2 | TRBJ2-7 | TRBV11-2 | many | CASSRSGLRNYEQYF | TGTGCCAGCAGTCGCTCGGGACTAAGGAACTACGAGCAGTACTTC
NA | TRBJ1-1 | TRBV29-1 | NA | CSVEGGVGTEAFF | TGCAGCGTTGAAGGGGGGGTGGGGACTGAAGCTTTCTTT
TRBD2 | TRBJ2-5 | TRBV5-1 | NA | CASSLSAGGLRETQYF | TGCGCCAGCAGCTTGTCAGCGGGGGGGCTCCGAGAGACCCAGTACTTC
TRBD2 | TRBJ2-1 | TRBV7-9 | few | CASSSSRRTSGGSYNEQFF | TGTGCCAGCAGCTCCTCCCGGAGGACTAGCGGGGGGTCCTACAATGAGCAGTTCTTC